This passage covers 21 T cell receptor beta chains from one sample sequenced in a study of T-cell reconstitution after alpha-beta-depleted transplantation in children. Using unique molecular identifiers, the investigators prepared the TCRbeta library. TCRdb re-called the PCR reads through MiXCR, storing one row per CDR3 protein. The sample contains some 590,000 distinct CDR3 sequences, roughly 10% of which appear only once. This specimen was PBMCs from the stem cell graft donor, taken from the stem cell graft. The receptors here all came from a human donor who donated a stem cell graft to a child with acute myeloid leukemia.

This clonotype has a handful of counts. The chain has TRBV7-2 and TRBJ2-3; the D is unclear. Germline V gene lookup returns CDR1 SGHTA and CDR2 FQGNSA. The CDR3 runs to 14 residues. V was trimmed by 5 bases and J by 2 bases, leaving 11 bases between them. CDR3 bases: TGTGCCAGCAGCCCCGACCTTCACACAGATACGCAGTATTTT. Translated: CASSPDLHTDTQYF.

This clonotype was counted only a few times. The chain carries TRBV20-1 and TRBJ1-5; D is perhaps TRBD1 (6 bases). The germline CDR1 and CDR2 sequences are DFQATT and SNEGSKA (reference sequence). V lost 6 bases to trimming and J lost 0 bases, with 15 bases between them. The CDR3 is made up of 15 amino acids. In nucleotides, the CDR3 is TGCAGTGCCACAACACAGGGACATAGCAATCAGCCCCAGCATTTT. Translating gives CSATTQGHSNQPQHF.

In its sample, this clonotype was seen many times. The chain carries TRBV7-2 and TRBJ2-1; 10 bases line up with TRBD2. CDR1 and CDR2 from the germline V gene are SGHTA and FQGNSA. V dropped 5 bases and J dropped 6; count of bases not matched to a gene: 7. This CDR3 comprises 15 residues. CDR3 amino acids: CASSVEASGSNEQFF. The CDR3, as DNA: TGTGCCAGCAGCGTCGAAGCTAGCGGGAGCAATGAGCAGTTCTTC.

The chain uses TRBV7-9 and TRBJ2-5; perhaps TRBD2 as D (6 bases). Germline V CDR1 and CDR2: SEHNR, FQNEAQ (reference sequence). V was shortened by 5 bases and J by 4 bases, with 20 bases between the two germline ends. This CDR3 comprises 16 residues. This CDR3 reads CASSPTGEGRLETQYF. In DNA, the CDR3 is TGTGCCAGCAGCCCTACCGGTGAAGGGAGGCTAGAGACCCAGTACTTC.

The rearrangement uses TRBV14 and TRBJ1-4; D call uncertain. This CDR3 comprises 14 residues. Trimming pared 8 bases from V and 5 bases from J, leaving 15 bases between. Per the germline V gene, CDR1 is SGHDN and CDR2 is FVKESK. CDR3 amino acids: CASPCIQPNEKLFF. The DNA of the CDR3 is TGTGCCAGCCCTTGCATACAGCCCAATGAAAAACTGTTTTTT. Using reference TRBV14 and TRBJ1-4 for the parts outside the CDR3, the full variable domain is EAGVTQFPSHSVIEKGQTVTLRCDPISGHDNLYWYRRVMGKEIKFLLHFVKESKQDESGMPNNRFLAERTGGTYSTLKVQPAELEDSGVYFCASPCIQPNEKLFFGSGTQLSVL.

V usage is TRBV9 and J usage is TRBJ2-7; 9 positions agree with TRBD2. The CDR3 totals 16 residues. V was pared by 4 bases and J by 2 bases, with 10 bases of the junction left unmatched. CDR1 is SGDLS, CDR2 YYNGEE, per germline. CDR3 nucleotides: TGTGCCAGCAGCACCCTTCCGACTAGCGGAACCTACGAGCAGTACTTC. Its protein product is CASSTLPTSGTYEQYF.

This clonotype was recorded a few times. The V call is TRBV20-1, the J call TRBJ2-7, with a possible D match to TRBD2 (6 bases). The CDR3 has 14 amino acids. Germline CDR1 is DFQATT and CDR2 is SNEGSKA (reference sequence). Trimming cost V 6 bases and J 5 bases, with 20 bases left between them. The CDR3 nucleotides are TGCAGTGCACACAAGCGTCGGAGGGCCAACGAGCAGTACTTC. Translation gives CSAHKRRRANEQYF.

In this sample, this clonotype turned up a few times. Germline and junction disagree at one end, which may indicate a read error. V is TRBV7-7 and J is TRBJ2-2, with 8 bases fitting TRBD2. This CDR3 contains 17 residues. From germline, CDR1 is SSHAT and CDR2 FNYEAQ (reference sequence). CDR3 loop: CASTTGTSGENTGELFF. For the CDR3, the DNA is TGTGCTAGCACCACGGGAACTAGCGGAGAGAACACCGGGGAGCTGTTTTTT.

This clonotype was observed at least ten times. The chain recombines TRBV6-2 or TRBV6-3 with TRBJ2-3; D might be TRBD2 (6 bases). This CDR3 region has 17 residues. Trimming removed 6 bases at V and 3 bases at J, with 22 bases between. The germline V gene encodes CDR1 MNHEY and CDR2 SVGEGT. The CDR3 nucleotides are TGTGCCAGCAGCGGGCGGGGTAGCGGACGTTCTACAGATACGCAGTATTTT. Translation gives CASSGRGSGRSTDTQYF.

The rearrangement links TRBV19 to TRBJ1-1; a possible D gene is TRBD1 (5 bases). In germline, CDR1 is LNHDA, CDR2 SQIVND (reference sequence). Trimming left V 4 bases short and J 0 bases short, with 18 bases between. The CDR3 spans 17 residues. The CDR3 sequence is CASSTPGPDYMNTEAFF. The CDR3 DNA is TGTGCCAGTAGTACCCCGGGACCCGATTATATGAACACTGAAGCTTTCTTT.

This clonotype has a count of ten or more. The chain combines TRBV28 with TRBJ2-7; 11 positions match TRBD1. CDR1 and CDR2 (germline): MDHEN, SYDVKM. This CDR3 comprises 15 residues. Losses at the gene ends were 4 bases for V and 3 bases for J; bases not matched to a gene: 5. Here the CDR3 DNA reads TGTGCCAGCAGTTGGGGACAGGGGGTATTCTACGAGCAGTACTTC. Translating gives CASSWGQGVFYEQYF.

The V gene is TRBV18, the J gene TRBJ2-5; D might be TRBD2 (5 bases). V was trimmed by 1 base and J by 2 bases, leaving 8 bases between them. This CDR3 is built from 14 residues. Germline CDR1 KGHSH, CDR2 LQKENI. In nucleotides, the CDR3 is TGTGCCAGCTCACCACGGGCGGGTCAAGAGACCCAGTACTTC. Protein product: CASSPRAGQETQYF.

This chain links TRBV20-1 with TRBJ2-7, with TRBD2 identical over 13 bases. The CDR3 is 13 residues long. Germline V gene sequence: CDR1 DFQATT, CDR2 SNEGSKA (reference sequence). The CDR3 is CSGLAGDSYEQYF. The CDR3 DNA reads TGCAGCGGACTAGCGGGAGACTCCTACGAGCAGTACTTC.

This clonotype has only a few counts. V is TRBV4-3 and J is TRBJ2-2; D possibly matches TRBD1 or TRBD2 (5 bases each). Germline V gene sequence: CDR1 LGHNA, CDR2 YSLEER. Between the trimmed V and J ends, which lost 8 bases and 7 bases, there was a span of 11 bases. The CDR3 contains 12 residues. The CDR3 DNA reads as TGCGCCAGCGGGGCTAGCCTCGGGGAGCTGTTTTTT. It yields the protein CASGASLGELFF.

The chain employs TRBV6-2 or TRBV6-3 and TRBJ1-6; D perhaps matches TRBD1 (5 bases). The CDR3 is 14 residues long. V was shortened by 6 bases and J by 10 bases, with 16 bases between the two germline ends. Germline V lookup: CDR1 MNHEY, CDR2 SVGEGT. The CDR3 here is CASRFGIWDSPLHF. The CDR3 nucleotides read TGTGCCAGCAGATTTGGAATATGGGACTCACCCCTCCACTTT.

The chain employs TRBV4-3 and TRBJ2-7; D is ambiguous. CDR3 length: 15 amino acids. V was trimmed by 0 bases and J by 0 bases, leaving 9 bases between them. CDR1 and CDR2 (germline): LGHNA, YSLEER. The CDR3 loop is CASSQDVASSYEQYF. The CDR3 region has the DNA TGCGCCAGCAGCCAAGACGTTGCTAGCTCCTACGAGCAGTACTTC.

This clonotype was seen ten or more times. The rearrangement uses TRBV29-1 and TRBJ2-3; 9 nucleotides match TRBD2. This CDR3 spans 17 amino acids. Trimming took 4 bases from V and 4 from J; bases not matched to a gene: 15. Germline lookup yields CDR1 SQVTM and CDR2 ANQGSEA. Here the CDR3 reads CSVVGGRAGGPSDTQYF. CDR3 bases: TGCAGCGTTGTGGGGGGACGGGCGGGAGGGCCTTCAGATACGCAGTATTTT.

This clonotype appeared a few times. The chain links TRBV20-1 to TRBJ2-5; 8 nucleotides match TRBD2. This CDR3 is 13 amino acids long. In germline, CDR1 is DFQATT, CDR2 SNEGSKA (reference sequence). Trimming removed 7 bases from V and 4 bases from J; junction bases left unmatched: 8. CDR3 sequence: CSVERELSETQYF. The CDR3 coding sequence is TGCAGTGTCGAGCGGGAGTTATCAGAGACCCAGTACTTC.

The rearrangement joins TRBV20-1 to TRBJ2-5, with D perhaps given as TRBD1 or TRBD2 (6 bases each). The V and J ends lost 0 bases and 4 bases respectively, with 15 bases between them. The germline V gene encodes CDR1 DFQATT and CDR2 SNEGSKA (reference sequence). There are 15 residues in the CDR3. The CDR3 sequence is CSARDRRVGAETQYF. The DNA for the CDR3 is TGCAGTGCTAGAGATCGGAGGGTGGGGGCAGAGACCCAGTACTTC.

This clonotype was counted only a few times. CDR3 region: CASSLGSDGSQYF. The CDR3 nucleotides read TGTGCCAGCAGTTTGGGGTCAGATGGTTCGCAGTACTTC. The chain has TRBV12-3 or TRBV12-4 and TRBJ2-7; the D is unclear. The ends were cut back, 3 bases at V and 9 bases at J, with 15 bases in the middle. This CDR3 has 13 amino acids.

A few counts support this clonotype. The V and J genes are TRBV4-3 and TRBJ1-6; perhaps TRBD1 as D (6 bases). The CDR3 loop spans 14 amino acids. Trimming stripped 3 bases from V and 8 bases from J, with 11 bases between. Germline V gene data show CDR1 as LGHNA and CDR2 as YSLEER. DNA for the CDR3: TGCGCCAGCAGCCAGGGGAGGGGGGATTCACCCCTCCACTTT. Protein sequence: CASSQGRGDSPLHF.